The present TCR beta chain was sequenced within a study of OX40 agonist ivuxolimab in advanced cancers. On the study more broadly: Patients took ivuxolimab, an agonistic anti-OX40 (CD134) antibody. One hepatocellular carcinoma and a couple of cutaneous melanoma patients partially responded. Study-wide results and limits: Determination of antigen specificity was not performed for the expanded peripheral T cells.

Trimming pared 5 bases from V and 5 bases from J, leaving 15 bases between. The CDR3 totals 14 residues. Germline V gene lookup returns CDR1 MDHEN and CDR2 SYDVKM. In its sample, this clone was seen a few times. Its specificity is not known. Other DNA sequences in the same sample also yield this CDR3. Sequenced by immunoSEQ multiplex PCR; TCRdb stores in-frame clones only, minus some. The sample lists roughly 83,000 clones, about 90% occurring once. This receptor was obtained from an adult with an advanced solid tumor such as melanoma, head and neck, liver or kidney cancer. The sequencing here drew on CD4+ or CD8+ T cells sorted from blood, taken in a trial of the OX40 agonist ivuxolimab. The chain employs TRBV28 and TRBJ1-2; the D is unclear. CDR3 bases: TGTGCCAGCAGTAAGCGCGGGGTCCGGTATGGCTACACCTTC. It specifies CASSKRGVRYGYTF.